This T cell receptor beta chain came from a study of cytomegalovirus exposure and HLA in healthy donors. Of note for this clone: Its antigen is undetermined.

A multiplex PCR was run with 60 Vbeta primers and 13 Jbeta primers. In the original analysis: Later, tens of millions of unique TCR beta chains were counted in an analysis, and roughly 10 million of them were shared. Libraries were prepared by immunoSEQ multiplex PCR; TCRdb keeps only in-frame clonotypes and omits some of them. V and J calls and clone size are copied from that table; D and trimming were computed from the DNA. The data show about 160,000 clones, around four fifths seen once. General study findings and limits: CMV serostatus was the sole immune exposure information available. In a later analysis, compared with equally common non-associated chains, HLA-associated beta chains were more expanded. Prediction of most subjects' HLA-A and HLA-B alleles by TCR beta sequences was reportedly accurate.

This TCR was recovered from a man aged 18 to 35 in good health and CMV-seropositive. Sequencing was done on a sample of PBMCs.

The CDR3 protein is CASSLGRLVAGYETQYF. The CDR3 DNA reads as TGTGCCAGCAGCTTAGGACGACTAGTGGCAGGTTACGAGACCCAGTACTTC. J is TRBJ2-5 and V is TRBV7-6, with D possibly TRBD2 on 6 matching bases. The CDR3 is 17 amino acids. CDR1 is SGHVS, CDR2 FNYEAQ, per germline. V lost 1 base and J lost 5, with 20 bases in between.